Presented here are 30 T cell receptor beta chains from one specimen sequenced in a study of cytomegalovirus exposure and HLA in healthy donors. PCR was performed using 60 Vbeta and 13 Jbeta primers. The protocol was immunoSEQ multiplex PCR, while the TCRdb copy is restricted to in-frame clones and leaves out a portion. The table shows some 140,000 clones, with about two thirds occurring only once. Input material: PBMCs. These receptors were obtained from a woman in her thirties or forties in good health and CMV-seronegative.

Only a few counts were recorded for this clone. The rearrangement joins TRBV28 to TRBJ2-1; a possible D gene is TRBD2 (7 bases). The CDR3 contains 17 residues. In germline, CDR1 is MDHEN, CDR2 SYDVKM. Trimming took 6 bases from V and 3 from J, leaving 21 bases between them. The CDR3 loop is CASSPGGGGAVYNEQFF. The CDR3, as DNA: TGTGCCAGCAGCCCCGGAGGGGGAGGGGCCGTCTACAATGAGCAGTTCTTC.

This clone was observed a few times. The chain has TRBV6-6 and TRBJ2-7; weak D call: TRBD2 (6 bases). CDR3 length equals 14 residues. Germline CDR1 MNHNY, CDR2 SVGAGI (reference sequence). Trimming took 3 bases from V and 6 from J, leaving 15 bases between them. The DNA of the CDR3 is TGTGCCAGCAGTTATATCGGGGGATGGTCCGAGCAGTACTTC. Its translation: CASSYIGGWSEQYF.

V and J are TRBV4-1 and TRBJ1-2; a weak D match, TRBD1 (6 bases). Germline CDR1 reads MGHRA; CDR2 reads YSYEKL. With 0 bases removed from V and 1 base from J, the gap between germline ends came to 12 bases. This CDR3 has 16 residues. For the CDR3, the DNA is TGCGCCAGCAGCCAAGAGGGAGGGGGGGGTAACTATGGCTACACCTTC. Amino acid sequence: CASSQEGGGGNYGYTF.

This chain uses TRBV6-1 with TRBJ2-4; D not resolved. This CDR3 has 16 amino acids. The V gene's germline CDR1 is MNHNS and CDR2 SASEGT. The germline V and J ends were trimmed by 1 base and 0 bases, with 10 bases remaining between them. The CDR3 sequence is CASSEGRSLAKNIQYF. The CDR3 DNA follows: TGTGCCAGCAGTGAAGGCCGGTCCCTAGCCAAAAACATTCAGTACTTC.

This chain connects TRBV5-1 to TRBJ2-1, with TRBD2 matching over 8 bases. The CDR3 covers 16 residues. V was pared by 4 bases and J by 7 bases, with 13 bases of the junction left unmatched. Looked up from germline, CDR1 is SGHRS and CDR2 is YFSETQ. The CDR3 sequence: CASSRSGGAEGNEQFF. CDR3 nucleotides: TGCGCCAGCAGCCGCTCCGGGGGGGCCGAAGGAAATGAGCAGTTCTTC.

CDR3 coding DNA: TGTGCCATCAGTGAAAGACAGGGAAGGAGCTCCTACGAGCAGTACTTC. Translating gives CAISERQGRSSYEQYF. V is TRBV10-3 and J is TRBJ2-7, with 7 bases fitting TRBD1. This CDR3 has 16 residues. The V and J ends lost 3 bases and 0 bases, in that order; junction bases with no gene match: 8. Germline V CDR1 and CDR2: ENHRY, SYGVKD.

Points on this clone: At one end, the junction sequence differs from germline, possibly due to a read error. This CDR3 reads CASSLWGTGWAF. CDR3 nucleotide sequence: TGTGCCAGCAGTTTATGGGGTACAGGGTGGGCCTTT. The rearrangement uses TRBV27 and TRBJ1-1; D possibly corresponds to TRBD1 (6 bases). The CDR3 is 12 amino acids. Germline CDR1 reads MNHEY; CDR2 reads SMNVEV (reference sequence).

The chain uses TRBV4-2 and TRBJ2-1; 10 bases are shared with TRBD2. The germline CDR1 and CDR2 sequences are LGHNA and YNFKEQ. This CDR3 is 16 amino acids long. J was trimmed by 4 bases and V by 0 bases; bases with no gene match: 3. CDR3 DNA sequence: TGTGCCAGCAGCCAAGAAGGAGCGGGGGGGTACAATGAGCAGTTCTTC. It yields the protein CASSQEGAGGYNEQFF.

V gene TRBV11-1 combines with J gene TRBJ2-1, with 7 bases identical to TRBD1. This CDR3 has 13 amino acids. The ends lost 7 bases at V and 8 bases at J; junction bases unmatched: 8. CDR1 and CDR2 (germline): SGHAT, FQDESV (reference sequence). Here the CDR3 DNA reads TGTGCCAGCATCTTGACAGGGAGCCATGAGCAGTTCTTC. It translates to CASILTGSHEQFF.

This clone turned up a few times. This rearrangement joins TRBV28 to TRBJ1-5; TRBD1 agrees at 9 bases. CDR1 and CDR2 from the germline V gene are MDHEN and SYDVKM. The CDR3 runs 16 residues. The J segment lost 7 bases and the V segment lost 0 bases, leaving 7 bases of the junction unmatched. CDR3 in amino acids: CASSLWGDRVGQPQHF. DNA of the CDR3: TGTGCCAGCAGTTTATGGGGGGACAGGGTAGGACAGCCCCAGCATTTT.

The CDR3 DNA is TGTGCCAGCAGTTACTCCGGGATATCCTACAATGAGCAGTTCTTC. It translates to CASSYSGISYNEQFF. The V call is TRBV6-5, the J call TRBJ2-1, with D maybe TRBD2 (5 bases). This CDR3 has 15 residues. The V end was cut by 0 bases, the J end by 1 base, with 7 bases between. Germline V gives CDR1 MNHEY, CDR2 SVGAGI.

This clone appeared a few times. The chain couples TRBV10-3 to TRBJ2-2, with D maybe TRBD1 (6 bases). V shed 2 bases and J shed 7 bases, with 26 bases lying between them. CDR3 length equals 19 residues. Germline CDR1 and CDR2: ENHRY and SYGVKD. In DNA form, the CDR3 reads TGTGCCATCAGTGAGAGGGACCCGGGACATCATAAACGTGGCGGGGAGCTGTTTTTT. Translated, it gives CAISERDPGHHKRGGELFF.

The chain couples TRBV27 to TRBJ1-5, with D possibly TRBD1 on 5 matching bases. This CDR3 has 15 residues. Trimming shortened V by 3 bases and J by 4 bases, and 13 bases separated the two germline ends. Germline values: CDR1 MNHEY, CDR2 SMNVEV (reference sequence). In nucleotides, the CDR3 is TGTGCCAGCAGTTTGGAGGGACTGGTGAATCAGCCCCAGCATTTT. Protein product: CASSLEGLVNQPQHF.

The CDR3 DNA sequence: TGTGCCAGCAGTTTTTCAGGCACAGATACGCAGTATTTT. It is translated as CASSFSGTDTQYF. The chain carries TRBV6-6 and TRBJ2-3, with D unresolved. The germline gives CDR1 MNHNY, CDR2 SVGAGI (reference sequence). CDR3 size: 13 residues. Trimming stripped 4 bases from V and 1 base from J, with 6 bases between.

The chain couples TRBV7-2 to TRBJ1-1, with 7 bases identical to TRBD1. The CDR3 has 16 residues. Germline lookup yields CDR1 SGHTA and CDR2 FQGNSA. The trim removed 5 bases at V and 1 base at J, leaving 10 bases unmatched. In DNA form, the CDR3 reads TGTGCCAGCAGCGCGAGACAGGGTCAGGGGAACACTGAAGCTTTCTTT. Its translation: CASSARQGQGNTEAFF.

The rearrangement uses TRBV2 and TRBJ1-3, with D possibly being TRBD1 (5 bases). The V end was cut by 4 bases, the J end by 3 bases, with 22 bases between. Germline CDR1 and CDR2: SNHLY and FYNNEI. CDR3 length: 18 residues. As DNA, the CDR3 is TGTGCCAGCAGTGGGACCCCAGGGTGGGGAATATTTGGAAACACCATATATTTT. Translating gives CASSGTPGWGIFGNTIYF.

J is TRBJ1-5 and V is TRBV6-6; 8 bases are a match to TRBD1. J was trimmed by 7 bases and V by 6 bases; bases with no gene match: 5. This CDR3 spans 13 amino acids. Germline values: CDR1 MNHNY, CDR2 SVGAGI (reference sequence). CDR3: CASSGQGGQPQHF. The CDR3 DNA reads TGTGCCAGCAGCGGACAGGGAGGACAGCCCCAGCATTTT.

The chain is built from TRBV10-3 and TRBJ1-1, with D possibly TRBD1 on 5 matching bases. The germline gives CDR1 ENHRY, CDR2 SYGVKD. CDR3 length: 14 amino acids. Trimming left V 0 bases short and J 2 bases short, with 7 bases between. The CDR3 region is CAISESGENTEAFF. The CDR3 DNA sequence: TGTGCCATCAGTGAGTCAGGGGAAAACACTGAAGCTTTCTTT.

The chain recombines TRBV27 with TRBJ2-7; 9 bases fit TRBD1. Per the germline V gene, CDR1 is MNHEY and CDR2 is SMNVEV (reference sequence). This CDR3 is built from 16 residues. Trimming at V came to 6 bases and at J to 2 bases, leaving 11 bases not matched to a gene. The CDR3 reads CASRPLLRDRAYEQYF. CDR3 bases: TGTGCCAGCAGACCCCTACTCCGGGACAGGGCCTACGAGCAGTACTTC.

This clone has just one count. The CDR3 protein is CASSPGTVYNEQFF. The CDR3 nucleotides read TGTGCCAGCAGCCCCGGGACAGTTTACAATGAGCAGTTCTTC. This rearrangement joins TRBV27 to TRBJ2-1, with 7 bases matching TRBD1. CDR3 length: 14 residues. CDR1 and CDR2 from the germline V gene are MNHEY and SMNVEV (reference sequence). The J segment lost 4 bases and the V segment lost 6 bases, leaving 6 bases of the junction unmatched.

The CDR3 loop is CASRLRTGVGETQYF. The CDR3 nucleotides are TGTGCCAGCAGATTGCGGACAGGGGTAGGAGAGACCCAGTACTTC. J is TRBJ2-5 and V is TRBV2, with 9 nucleotides matching TRBD1. CDR1 is SNHLY, CDR2 FYNNEI, per germline. The CDR3 runs to 15 residues. The V gene end was trimmed by 6 bases and the J gene end by 4 bases; junction bases not matched to a gene: 9.

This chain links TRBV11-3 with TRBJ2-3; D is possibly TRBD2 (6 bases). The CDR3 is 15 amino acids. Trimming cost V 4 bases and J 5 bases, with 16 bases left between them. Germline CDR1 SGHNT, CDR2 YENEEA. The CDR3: CASSSATSHVDTQYF. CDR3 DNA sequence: TGTGCCAGCAGCTCAGCGACTAGTCACGTAGATACGCAGTATTTT.

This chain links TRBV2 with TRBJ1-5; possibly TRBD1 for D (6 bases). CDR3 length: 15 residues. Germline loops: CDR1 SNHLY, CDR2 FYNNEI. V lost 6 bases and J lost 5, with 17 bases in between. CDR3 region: CASRGTSSSHQPQHF. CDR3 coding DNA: TGTGCCAGCAGGGGGACATCCTCAAGTCATCAGCCCCAGCATTTT.

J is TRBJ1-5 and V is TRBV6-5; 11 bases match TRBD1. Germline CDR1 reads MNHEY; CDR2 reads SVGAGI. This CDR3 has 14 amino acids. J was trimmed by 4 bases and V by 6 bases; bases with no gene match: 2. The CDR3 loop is CASRGQGGNQPQHF. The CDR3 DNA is TGTGCCAGCAGGGGACAGGGGGGAAATCAGCCCCAGCATTTT.

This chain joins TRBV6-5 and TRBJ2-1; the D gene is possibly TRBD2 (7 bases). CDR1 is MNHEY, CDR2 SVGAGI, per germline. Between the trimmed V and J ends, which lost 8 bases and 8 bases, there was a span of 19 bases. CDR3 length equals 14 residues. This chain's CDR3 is CASRGAGWRDEQFF. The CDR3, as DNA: TGTGCCAGCCGGGGGGCAGGTTGGAGGGATGAGCAGTTCTTC.

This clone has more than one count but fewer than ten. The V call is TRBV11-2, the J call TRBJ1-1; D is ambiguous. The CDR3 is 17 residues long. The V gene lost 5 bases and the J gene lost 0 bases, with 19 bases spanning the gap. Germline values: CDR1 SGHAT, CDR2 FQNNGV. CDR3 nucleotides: TGTGCCAGCAGCCCCCTTGGGTTCCAGGCCATGAACACTGAAGCTTTCTTT. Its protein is CASSPLGFQAMNTEAFF. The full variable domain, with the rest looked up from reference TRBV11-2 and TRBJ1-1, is EAGVAQSPRYKIIEKRQSVAFWCNPISGHATLYWYQQILGQGPKLLIQFQNNGVVDDSQLPKDRFSAERLKGVDSTLKIQPAKLEDSAVYLCASSPLGFQAMNTEAFFGQGTRLTVV.

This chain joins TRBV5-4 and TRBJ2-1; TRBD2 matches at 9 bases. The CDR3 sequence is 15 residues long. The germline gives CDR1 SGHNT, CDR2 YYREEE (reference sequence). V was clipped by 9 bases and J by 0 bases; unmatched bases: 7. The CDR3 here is CATYSGGSSYNEQFF. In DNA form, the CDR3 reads TGTGCCACCTATAGCGGGGGCAGCTCCTACAATGAGCAGTTCTTC.

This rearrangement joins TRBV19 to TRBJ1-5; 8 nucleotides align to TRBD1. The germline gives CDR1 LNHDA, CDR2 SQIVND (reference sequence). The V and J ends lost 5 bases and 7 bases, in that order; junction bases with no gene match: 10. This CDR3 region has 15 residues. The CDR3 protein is CASSPRDRLGQPQHF. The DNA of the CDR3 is TGTGCCAGTAGTCCCCGGGACAGGTTGGGGCAGCCCCAGCATTTT.

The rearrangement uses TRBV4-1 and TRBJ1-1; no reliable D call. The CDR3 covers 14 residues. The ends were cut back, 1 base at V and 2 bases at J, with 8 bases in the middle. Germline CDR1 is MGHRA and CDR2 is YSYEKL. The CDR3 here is CASSQARVNTEAFF. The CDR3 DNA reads TGCGCCAGCAGCCAAGCAAGAGTTAACACTGAAGCTTTCTTT.

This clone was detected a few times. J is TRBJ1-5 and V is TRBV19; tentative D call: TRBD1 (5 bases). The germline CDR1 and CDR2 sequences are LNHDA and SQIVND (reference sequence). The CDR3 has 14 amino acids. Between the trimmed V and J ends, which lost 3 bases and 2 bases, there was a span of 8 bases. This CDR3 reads CASSMGEGNQPQHF. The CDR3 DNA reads TGTGCCAGTAGTATGGGGGAGGGCAATCAGCCCCAGCATTTT.